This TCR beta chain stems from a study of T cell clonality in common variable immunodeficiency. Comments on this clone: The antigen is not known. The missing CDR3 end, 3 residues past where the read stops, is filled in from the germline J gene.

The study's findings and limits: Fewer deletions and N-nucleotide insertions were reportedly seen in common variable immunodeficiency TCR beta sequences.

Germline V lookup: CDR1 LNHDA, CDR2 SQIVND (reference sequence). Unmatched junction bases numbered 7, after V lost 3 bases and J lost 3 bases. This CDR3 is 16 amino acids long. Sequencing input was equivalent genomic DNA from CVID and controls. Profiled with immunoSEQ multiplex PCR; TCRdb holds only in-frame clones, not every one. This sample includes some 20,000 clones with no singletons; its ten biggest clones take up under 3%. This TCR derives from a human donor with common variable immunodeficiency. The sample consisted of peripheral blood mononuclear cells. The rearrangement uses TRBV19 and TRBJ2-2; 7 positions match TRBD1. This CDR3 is CASSIPQGVHTGELFF. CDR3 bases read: TGTGCCAGTAGTATCCCGCAGGGGGTTCACACCGGGGAG.